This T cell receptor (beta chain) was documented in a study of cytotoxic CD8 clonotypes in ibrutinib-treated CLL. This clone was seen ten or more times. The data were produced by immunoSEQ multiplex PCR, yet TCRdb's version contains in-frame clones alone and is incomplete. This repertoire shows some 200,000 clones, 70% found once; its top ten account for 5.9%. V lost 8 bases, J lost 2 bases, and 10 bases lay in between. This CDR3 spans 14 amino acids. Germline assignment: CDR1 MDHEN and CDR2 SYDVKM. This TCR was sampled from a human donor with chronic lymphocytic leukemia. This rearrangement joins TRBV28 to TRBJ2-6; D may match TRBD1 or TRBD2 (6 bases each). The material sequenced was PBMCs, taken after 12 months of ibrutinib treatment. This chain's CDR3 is CASDGGPGANVLTF. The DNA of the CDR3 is TGTGCCAGCGACGGGGGCCCTGGGGCCAACGTCCTGACTTTC.